Listed below are T cell receptor beta chains from one sample, sequenced in a study of blood T cell repertoires in COVID-19. The method was immunoSEQ multiplex PCR; TCRdb's version includes in-frame clones alone and lacks a portion of them. This sample carries some 41,000 clones, more than 70% of them seen once, and the ten largest clones take under 55%. The sequenced sample consisted of peripheral blood. The receptors here all came from an elderly woman with active or convalescent COVID-19. CDR3s include the opening cysteine and the closing phenylalanine or tryptophan. Each record gives: D gene, J gene, clone size, V gene, CDR3 DNA, CDR3 protein. The D gene is left open where the match is weak. The size entry is marked missing in some rows and otherwise reads once, few, many or a size class.

D: TRBD1
J: TRBJ1-4
size: NA
V: TRBV28
DNA: TGTGCCAGCAGTTTTAGGGGCAGGGGGCGTGAAAAACTGTTTTTT
CDR3: CASSFRGRGREKLFF

D: TRBD2
J: TRBJ2-7
size: NA
V: TRBV28
DNA: TGTGCCAGCAGTTTTAGCGGGGGAAGGTACGAGCAGTACTTC
CDR3: CASSFSGGRYEQYF

D: NA
J: TRBJ1-2
size: NA
V: TRBV6-5
DNA: TGTGCCAGCAGTTACTCCCTGGGGGGTTATGGCTACACCTTC
CDR3: CASSYSLGGYGYTF

D: NA
J: TRBJ1-5
size: NA
V: TRBV3-1/TRBV3-2
DNA: TGTGCCAGCAGCCAAGATTTCACCAGGGCCAATCAGCCCCAGCATTTT
CDR3: CASSQDFTRANQPQHF

D: NA
J: TRBJ1-2
size: once
V: TRBV2
DNA: TGTGCCGGAGCGGAGGGCAGCGGCTATGGCTACACCTTC
CDR3: CAGAEGSGYGYTF

D: TRBD1
J: TRBJ1-4
size: NA
V: TRBV6-5
DNA: TGTGCCAGCAGGGCGCAACAGGGGTCGAATGAAAAACTGTTTTTT
CDR3: CASRAQQGSNEKLFF

D: NA
J: TRBJ2-5
size: NA
V: TRBV11-3
DNA: TGTGCCAGCAGCTTCCGAGGGAGAGGGGGTCAAGAGACCCAGTACTTC
CDR3: CASSFRGRGGQETQYF

D: NA
J: TRBJ1-1
size: many
V: TRBV3-1/TRBV3-2
DNA: TGTGCCAGCAGCCTAACTTCACGGGGGACTGAAGCTTTCTTT
CDR3: CASSLTSRGTEAFF

D: NA
J: TRBJ2-1
size: NA
V: TRBV18
DNA: TGTGCCAGCTCACCACGCAGGGACTCTTACTACAATGAGCAGTTCTTC
CDR3: CASSPRRDSYYNEQFF

D: NA
J: TRBJ2-1
size: few
V: TRBV3-1/TRBV3-2
DNA: TGTGCCAGCAGCCCCCTCTTGAGCGGCTACAATGAGCAGTTCTTC
CDR3: CASSPLLSGYNEQFF

D: TRBD2
J: TRBJ2-7
size: NA
V: TRBV9
DNA: TGTGCCAGCAGCGTAGGAGGGCCCTCGGGGGGACTAGCGGGAGTCCACGAGCAGTACTTC
CDR3: CASSVGGPSGGLAGVHEQYF

D: NA
J: TRBJ1-1
size: NA
V: TRBV6-5
DNA: TGTGCCAGCAGACACGGGACTGACACTGAAGCTTTCTTT
CDR3: CASRHGTDTEAFF

D: NA
J: TRBJ2-3
size: NA
V: TRBV4-1
DNA: TGCGCCAGCAGCCACTACTCGCCTCCGAGCACAGATACGCAGTATTTT
CDR3: CASSHYSPPSTDTQYF

D: NA
J: TRBJ2-4
size: NA
V: TRBV29-1
DNA: TGCAGCGTTAGTGACGCAGGGAGGTTCTTAACCAAAAACATTCAGTACTTC
CDR3: CSVSDAGRFLTKNIQYF

D: NA
J: TRBJ1-3
size: few
V: TRBV2
DNA: TGTGCCAGCAGTGCGGGTTCGTCTGGAAACACCATATATTTT
CDR3: CASSAGSSGNTIYF

D: TRBD1
J: TRBJ2-7
size: few
V: TRBV5-1
DNA: TGCGCCAGCAGCTTGATTAGTCAGGGGGCGGGCGAGCAGTACTTC
CDR3: CASSLISQGAGEQYF

D: TRBD1
J: TRBJ1-2
size: NA
V: TRBV9
DNA: TGTGCCAGCAGCGGTTCCAGAGAGGGGACAGCCCGAAAGGTCTATGGCTACACCTTC
CDR3: CASSGSREGTARKVYGYTF

D: TRBD2
J: TRBJ2-3
size: NA
V: TRBV2
DNA: TGTGCCAGCAGCCAAACTAGCGGGAGGACCACAGATACGCAGTATTTT
CDR3: CASSQTSGRTTDTQYF

D: NA
J: TRBJ2-3
size: NA
V: TRBV24-1
DNA: TGTGCCACCAGTGAGACAAACAGGGAAGATACGCAGTATTTT
CDR3: CATSETNREDTQYF

D: NA
J: TRBJ2-3
size: NA
V: TRBV14
DNA: TGTGCCAGCAGCCAATCCTTAGTTGATACGCAGTATTTT
CDR3: CASSQSLVDTQYF

D: NA
J: TRBJ2-7
size: NA
V: TRBV2
DNA: TGTGCCAGCAGTGCGGCCGGGACATCCCACGAGCAGTACTTC
CDR3: CASSAAGTSHEQYF

D: TRBD2
J: TRBJ2-2
size: NA
V: TRBV27
DNA: TGTGCCAGCAGTCTTGGGACTAGCGGGAGGACTTTGGCGACCGGGGAGCTGTTTTTT
CDR3: CASSLGTSGRTLATGELFF

D: TRBD1
J: TRBJ2-7
size: NA
V: TRBV7-9
DNA: TGTGCCAGCAGCGCCAGGGACAGGAACACCAACGAGCAGTACTTC
CDR3: CASSARDRNTNEQYF

D: NA
J: TRBJ2-2
size: NA
V: TRBV9
DNA: TGTGCCAGCAGCACAACGGGACTCAGCACCGGGGAGCTGTTTTTT
CDR3: CASSTTGLSTGELFF

D: TRBD1
J: TRBJ1-3
size: NA
V: TRBV7-9
DNA: TGTGCCAGCAGACCGGACAGGTCTTCGGGCACCATATATTTT
CDR3: CASRPDRSSGTIYF

D: TRBD2
J: TRBJ2-1
size: NA
V: TRBV7-3
DNA: TGTGCCAGCAGCTCCAGCGGACTAGCGGGAGCTGAGCAGTTCTTC
CDR3: CASSSSGLAGAEQFF

D: TRBD1
J: TRBJ1-5
size: few
V: TRBV6-1
DNA: TGTGCCAGCACCAAACAGGGGGCCGATCAGCCCCAGCATTTT
CDR3: CASTKQGADQPQHF

D: NA
J: TRBJ1-5
size: NA
V: TRBV27
DNA: TGTGCCAGCAGACCGGGGTTCGGGAGTCAGCCCCAGCATTTT
CDR3: CASRPGFGSQPQHF

D: NA
J: TRBJ1-1
size: NA
V: TRBV11-2
DNA: TGTGCCAGCAGCTCTTGGACACAAGCTTTCTTT
CDR3: CASSSWTQAFF

D: NA
J: TRBJ1-1
size: NA
V: TRBV6-2/TRBV6-3
DNA: TGTGCCAGCAGTTATACAGGGAACACTGAAGCTTTCTTT
CDR3: CASSYTGNTEAFF

D: TRBD2
J: TRBJ2-1
size: NA
V: TRBV9
DNA: TGTGCCAGCAGCCCCGGACTAGCGGGAGGTAAAGATGAGCAGTTCTTC
CDR3: CASSPGLAGGKDEQFF

D: NA
J: TRBJ2-5
size: NA
V: TRBV27
DNA: TGTGCCAGCAGCCCCCCCCCGGGACAACAAGAGACCCAGTACTTC
CDR3: CASSPPPGQQETQYF

D: TRBD1
J: TRBJ1-5
size: NA
V: TRBV28
DNA: TGTGCCACGACAGGGGGCGATCAGCCCCAGCATTTT
CDR3: CATTGGDQPQHF

D: NA
J: TRBJ2-5
size: NA
V: TRBV28
DNA: TGTGCCATCGTAGGGATAAAACTAGCCCCTATCGGAGAGACCCAGTACTTC
CDR3: CAIVGIKLAPIGETQYF

D: NA
J: TRBJ2-2
size: NA
V: TRBV12-3/TRBV12-4
DNA: TGTGCCAGCAGGGTTGGGGGGACCGGGGAGCTGTTTTTT
CDR3: CASRVGGTGELFF

D: TRBD2
J: TRBJ2-7
size: NA
V: TRBV5-1
DNA: TGCGCCAGCAGCGAGACTAGCGGGGTAAGGGAGCAGTACTTC
CDR3: CASSETSGVREQYF

D: TRBD1
J: TRBJ1-5
size: NA
V: TRBV28
DNA: TGTGCCAGCAGTCCGACAGGGTGGGGTCAGCCCCAGCATTTT
CDR3: CASSPTGWGQPQHF

D: NA
J: TRBJ2-1
size: NA
V: TRBV24-1
DNA: TGTGCCACCAGTGATTCTCGAGGTAGAATTGAGCAGTTCTTC
CDR3: CATSDSRGRIEQFF

D: NA
J: TRBJ2-1
size: NA
V: TRBV5-5
DNA: TGTGCCAGCAGCCCTGGACAGCAGAACAATGAGCAGTTCTTC
CDR3: CASSPGQQNNEQFF

D: NA
J: TRBJ1-2
size: NA
V: TRBV28
DNA: TGTGCCAGCAAACTAACTAACTATGGCTACACCTTC
CDR3: CASKLTNYGYTF

D: NA
J: TRBJ1-3
size: NA
V: TRBV6-5
DNA: TGTGCCAGCTCTTTTTCAGGGAGGTCTGGAAACACCATATATTTT
CDR3: CASSFSGRSGNTIYF

D: TRBD2
J: TRBJ2-1
size: NA
V: TRBV27
DNA: TGTGCCAGCAGTCTCCGACTAGCGGGAAACAATGAGCAGTTCTTC
CDR3: CASSLRLAGNNEQFF

D: TRBD1
J: TRBJ2-1
size: NA
V: TRBV4-1
DNA: TGCGCCAGCAGCCAACGACAGGGGTTATACAATGAGCAGTTCTTC
CDR3: CASSQRQGLYNEQFF

D: TRBD2
J: TRBJ2-7
size: NA
V: TRBV7-2
DNA: TGTGCCAGCAGCTTAGGTTCTAGCGGGAGCTCCTACGAGCAGTACTTC
CDR3: CASSLGSSGSSYEQYF

D: NA
J: TRBJ2-1
size: NA
V: TRBV24-1
DNA: TGTGCCACCAGTGATTACCAGGGACTTGGTTACAATGAGCAGTTCTTC
CDR3: CATSDYQGLGYNEQFF

D: NA
J: TRBJ1-5
size: NA
V: TRBV19
DNA: TGTGCCAGTAGTATTGGCACAGGGCCGAATCAGCCCCAGCATTTT
CDR3: CASSIGTGPNQPQHF

D: TRBD2
J: TRBJ2-5
size: NA
V: TRBV18
DNA: TGTGCCAGCTCACCTCCGGCGGGAGGACTCCAAGAGACCCAGTACTTC
CDR3: CASSPPAGGLQETQYF

D: TRBD2
J: TRBJ2-1
size: NA
V: TRBV24-1
DNA: TGTGCCACCAGTGATGCAACACTAGCGGGAGGGTACAATGAGCAGTTCTTC
CDR3: CATSDATLAGGYNEQFF

D: NA
J: TRBJ2-2
size: NA
V: TRBV28
DNA: TGTGCCAGCAGGTCGGACAGAACGAACACCGGGGAGCTGTTTTTT
CDR3: CASRSDRTNTGELFF

D: NA
J: TRBJ1-2
size: NA
V: TRBV6-5
DNA: TGTGCCAGCAGTTTGGAGAAACGGGGAAGGGATGGCTACACCTTC
CDR3: CASSLEKRGRDGYTF

D: TRBD2
J: TRBJ2-3
size: once
V: TRBV7-2
DNA: TGTGCCAGTCTAGCGGGAGGTTACGATACGCAGTATTTT
CDR3: CASLAGGYDTQYF

D: NA
J: TRBJ2-5
size: NA
V: TRBV9
DNA: TGTGCCAGCAGCCAGTCCCCCCCAGAGACCCAGTACTTC
CDR3: CASSQSPPETQYF

D: NA
J: TRBJ2-7
size: once
V: TRBV9
DNA: TGTGCCAGCAGCCCCCGAGCGGGCAGCTTAAGCTACGAGCAGTACTTC
CDR3: CASSPRAGSLSYEQYF

D: NA
J: TRBJ2-7
size: NA
V: TRBV6-5
DNA: TGTGCCAGCAGTTACCAAGTCCGCGGGAATGACGAGCAGTACTTC
CDR3: CASSYQVRGNDEQYF

D: TRBD1
J: TRBJ1-1
size: once
V: TRBV27
DNA: TGTGCCAGCAGTTTGGGGACAGGGATTATGAACACTGAAGCTTTCTTT
CDR3: CASSLGTGIMNTEAFF

D: TRBD2
J: TRBJ2-1
size: NA
V: TRBV24-1
DNA: TGTGCCACCAGTGATGAGACTAGCGGGGCCTACAATGAGCAGTTCTTC
CDR3: CATSDETSGAYNEQFF

D: NA
J: TRBJ2-3
size: NA
V: TRBV14
DNA: TGTGCCAGCAGCTCAAGCACAGATACGCAGTATTTT
CDR3: CASSSSTDTQYF

D: NA
J: TRBJ1-5
size: NA
V: TRBV18
DNA: TGTGCCAGCTCCGATGCCAGACACCACAATCAGCCCCAGCATTTT
CDR3: CASSDARHHNQPQHF

D: NA
J: TRBJ2-1
size: NA
V: TRBV6-5
DNA: TGTGCCAGCAGTTACTCGAGAGAGTTTTACGAGCAGTTCTTC
CDR3: CASSYSREFYEQFF

D: TRBD2
J: TRBJ2-1
size: NA
V: TRBV11-2
DNA: TGTGCCAGCAGCTTGCTAGCGGGAGAGATCGTAGGAAGTGAGCAGTTCTTC
CDR3: CASSLLAGEIVGSEQFF